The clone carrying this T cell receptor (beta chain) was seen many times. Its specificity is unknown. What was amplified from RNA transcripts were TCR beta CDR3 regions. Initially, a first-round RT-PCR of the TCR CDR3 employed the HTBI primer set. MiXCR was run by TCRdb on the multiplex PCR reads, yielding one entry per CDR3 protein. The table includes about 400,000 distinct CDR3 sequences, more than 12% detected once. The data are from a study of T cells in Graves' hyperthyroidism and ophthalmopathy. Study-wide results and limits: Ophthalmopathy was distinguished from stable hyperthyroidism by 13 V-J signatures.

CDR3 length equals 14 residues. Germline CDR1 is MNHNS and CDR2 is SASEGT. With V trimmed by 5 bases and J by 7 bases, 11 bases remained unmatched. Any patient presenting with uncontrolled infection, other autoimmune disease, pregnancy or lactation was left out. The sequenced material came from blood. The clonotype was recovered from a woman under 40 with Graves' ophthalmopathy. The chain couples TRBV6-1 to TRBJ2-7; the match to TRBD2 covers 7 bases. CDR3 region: CASSRPGLREEQYF. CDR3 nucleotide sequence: TGTGCCAGCAGTCGCCCGGGACTAAGAGAAGAGCAGTACTTC.